Listed here are 31 T cell receptor beta chains from one sample, sequenced in a study of OX40 agonist ivuxolimab in advanced cancers. TCRdb keeps only in-frame clones here, not all; method: immunoSEQ multiplex PCR. The table includes about 79,000 clones, 80% to 95% detected once. The sequencing used CD4+ or CD8+ T cells sorted from blood, collected in a trial of the OX40 agonist ivuxolimab. The receptors here all came from an adult with an advanced solid tumor such as melanoma, head and neck, liver or kidney cancer.

V usage is TRBV27 and J usage is TRBJ2-7; no firm D call. This CDR3 has 14 residues. Germline V gene lookup returns CDR1 MNHEY and CDR2 SMNVEV (reference sequence). Trimming pared 5 bases from V and 2 bases from J, leaving 13 bases between. Here the CDR3 reads CASSPTTEAYEQYF. As DNA, the CDR3 is TGTGCCAGCAGTCCAACGACGGAAGCCTACGAGCAGTACTTC.

This rearrangement joins TRBV19 to TRBJ2-1; 7 bases agree with TRBD1. The CDR3 runs to 12 residues. The V segment lost 8 bases and the J segment 6 bases; nucleotides outside the gene matches: 4. In germline, CDR1 is LNHDA, CDR2 SQIVND (reference sequence). This CDR3 is CASRQGFNEQFF. The CDR3 nucleotides read TGTGCCAGTCGACAGGGTTTCAATGAGCAGTTCTTC.

The chain employs TRBV6-4 and TRBJ2-2, with D possibly being TRBD2 (7 bases). This CDR3 is built from 17 residues. Germline V CDR1 and CDR2: MRHNA, SNTAGT. V dropped 8 bases and J dropped 7 bases, with 26 bases sitting between them. CDR3 DNA sequence: TGTGCCAGCTCTCCGGCGGGGGCCTCCATGAGTCACGGGGAGCTGTTTTTT. This encodes CASSPAGASMSHGELFF.

The genes are TRBV27 and TRBJ2-1; TRBD1 matches at 8 bases. The CDR3 contains 13 residues. Losses at the gene ends were 6 bases for V and 6 bases for J; bases not matched to a gene: 4. Per germline, CDR1 MNHEY and CDR2 SMNVEV (reference sequence). The CDR3 sequence: CASRGDRGNEQFF. DNA of the CDR3: TGTGCCAGCAGGGGAGACAGGGGCAATGAGCAGTTCTTC.

Remarks on this clone: The sample has other DNA sequences that encode this CDR3 too. The CDR3 sequence is CASSLGDEQYF. DNA of the CDR3: TGCGCCAGCAGCTTGGGCGACGAGCAGTACTTC. The chain combines TRBV5-1 with TRBJ2-7; no definite D call. Trimming stripped 0 bases from V and 5 bases from J, with 3 bases between. This CDR3 has 11 amino acids. The germline V gene has CDR1 SGHRS and CDR2 YFSETQ.

In this sample, this clone turned up once. The chain uses TRBV13 and TRBJ2-3; D is perhaps TRBD2 (6 bases). The V end lost 5 bases, the J end lost 0 bases, and 18 bases lay between the germline ends. The CDR3 length is 17 residues. Germline V gene data show CDR1 as PRHDT and CDR2 as FYEKMQ (reference sequence). The CDR3 region is CASSLWGSGLSTDTQYF. DNA for the CDR3: TGTGCCAGCAGCCTTTGGGGTAGCGGACTAAGCACAGATACGCAGTATTTT.

The V gene is TRBV6-1, the J gene TRBJ2-7; D not certain. This CDR3 has 11 residues. V lost 8 bases and J lost 3, with 8 bases in between. In germline, CDR1 is MNHNS, CDR2 SASEGT. Here the CDR3 reads CASGYSYEQYF. CDR3 sequence (DNA): TGTGCCAGCGGTTACAGCTACGAGCAGTACTTC.

This sequence joins TRBV6-1 and TRBJ2-7, with 13 nucleotides matching TRBD2. Germline loops: CDR1 MNHNS, CDR2 SASEGT. V lost 1 base to trimming and J lost 3 bases; unmatched junction nucleotides: 0. The CDR3 loop spans 15 amino acids. CDR3 DNA: TGTGCCAGCAGTGAAGGGACTAGCGGGGGCTACGAGCAGTACTTC. This gives the protein CASSEGTSGGYEQYF.

The chain is built from TRBV10-3 and TRBJ1-1; possible D gene TRBD1, 5 bases. V lost 0 bases, J lost 1 base, and 12 bases lay in between. This CDR3 spans 16 amino acids. CDR1 ENHRY and CDR2 SYGVKD come from the germline V gene. The CDR3 sequence is CAISESIREGNTEAFF. DNA of the CDR3: TGTGCCATCAGTGAGTCGATCAGGGAGGGGAACACTGAAGCTTTCTTT.

The rearrangement uses TRBV29-1 and TRBJ1-1; perhaps TRBD1 as D (5 bases). Germline V lookup: CDR1 SQVTM, CDR2 ANQGSEA. V was shortened by 6 bases and J by 2 bases, with 13 bases between the two germline ends. The CDR3 consists of 13 residues. CDR3 nucleotides: TGCAGCGTCCATCGGGGGTTTAACACTGAAGCTTTCTTT. The encoded protein is CSVHRGFNTEAFF.

J is TRBJ2-2 and V is TRBV5-4; 9 bases line up with TRBD1. The CDR3 extends over 18 amino acids. Germline lookup yields CDR1 SGHNT and CDR2 YYREEE (reference sequence). Trimming at V came to 3 bases and at J to 4 bases, leaving 13 bases not matched to a gene. The DNA for the CDR3 is TGTGCCAGCAGCTCCCCGCCCGGGACAGGGCTGTTCACCGGGGAGCTGTTTTTT. Its translation: CASSSPPGTGLFTGELFF.

The chain recombines TRBV13 with TRBJ2-7, with D possibly TRBD1 on 6 matching bases. CDR3 length: 13 residues. The V gene's germline CDR1 is PRHDT and CDR2 FYEKMQ (reference sequence). V dropped 4 bases and J dropped 3 bases, with 10 bases sitting between them. This chain's CDR3 is CASSSGQFYEQYF. CDR3 bases: TGTGCCAGCAGCTCGGGACAATTCTACGAGCAGTACTTC.

Ten or more counts support this clone. This rearrangement joins TRBV7-2 to TRBJ2-5; 7 bases line up with TRBD2. Germline trimming cut 5 bases from V and 5 bases from J; bases unmatched to any gene: 14. CDR3 size: 16 residues. CDR1 is SGHTA, CDR2 FQGNSA, per germline. CDR3 residues: CASSAMRTSVRETQYF. CDR3 nucleotides: TGTGCCAGCAGCGCGATGAGAACTAGCGTGCGGGAGACCCAGTACTTC.

The genes are TRBV27 and TRBJ1-1, with D tentatively TRBD1 (5 bases). CDR1 MNHEY and CDR2 SMNVEV come from the germline V gene (reference sequence). Between the trimmed V and J ends, which lost 3 bases and 3 bases, there was a span of 8 bases. This CDR3 has 13 residues. In nucleotides, the CDR3 is TGTGCCAGCAGTTTGACAGTCGACACTGAAGCTTTCTTT. Translation: CASSLTVDTEAFF.

The chain is built from TRBV4-1 and TRBJ1-1; 9 positions match TRBD1. The length of the CDR3 is 15 residues. Germline V gene data show CDR1 as MGHRA and CDR2 as YSYEKL. J gave up 2 bases and V 7 bases, and 8 bases lay outside the gene matches. The CDR3 nucleotides are TGCGCCAGCAAAGCGCCGGGACAGGGTAACACTGAAGCTTTCTTT. This gives the protein CASKAPGQGNTEAFF.

This sequence joins TRBV7-6 and TRBJ2-3; weak D call: TRBD2 (6 bases). V lost 1 base to trimming and J lost 5 bases, with 13 bases between them. Germline V CDR1 and CDR2: SGHVS, FNYEAQ. CDR3 length equals 15 residues. CDR3 sequence reads: CASSLGTISVDTQYF. CDR3 DNA: TGTGCCAGCAGCTTAGGGACTATATCGGTAGATACGCAGTATTTT.

The chain couples TRBV7-9 to TRBJ1-5; D remains ambiguous. The germline V gene has CDR1 SEHNR and CDR2 FQNEAQ (reference sequence). The CDR3 totals 11 residues. Trimming pared 9 bases from V and 1 base from J, leaving 4 bases between. As DNA, the CDR3 is TGTGCCAGTGGGAGCAATCAGCCCCAGCATTTT. Its translation is CASGSNQPQHF. Supplemented by reference TRBV7-9 and TRBJ1-5, the full variable domain reads DTGVSQNPRHKITKRGQNVTFRCDPISEHNRLYWYRQTLGQGPEFLTYFQNEAQLEKSRLLSDRFSAERPKGSFSTLEIQRTEQGDSAMYLCASGSNQPQHFGDGTRLSIL.

V gene TRBV25-1 combines with J gene TRBJ2-2; maybe TRBD2 (5 bases). This CDR3 is built from 13 residues. Between the trimmed V and J ends, which lost 2 bases and 5 bases, there was a span of 6 bases. Germline CDR1 is MGHDK and CDR2 is SYGVNS. The CDR3 sequence is CASSELATGELFF. Here the CDR3 DNA reads TGTGCCAGCAGTGAACTAGCAACCGGGGAGCTGTTTTTT.

This chain joins TRBV7-9 and TRBJ2-3; 9 nucleotides match TRBD1. This CDR3 contains 14 residues. Germline CDR1 and CDR2: SEHNR and FQNEAQ (reference sequence). With V trimmed by 4 bases and J by 7 bases, 6 bases remained unmatched. The CDR3, as DNA: TGTGCCAGCAGCTACGGGACAGGGTTGCATACGCAGTATTTT. Translating it yields CASSYGTGLHTQYF.

V and J are TRBV10-3 and TRBJ2-6; no firm D call. V lost 11 bases and J 2 bases, leaving 13 bases between the germline ends. CDR1 is ENHRY and CDR2 is SYGVKD in the germline V gene. The CDR3 sequence is 14 residues long. This CDR3 reads CAVTDLAGANVLTF. The CDR3 DNA follows: TGTGCCGTCACTGATCTGGCTGGGGCCAACGTCCTGACTTTC.

The gene calls are TRBV5-1 and TRBJ2-7; maybe TRBD1 (5 bases). Trimming took off 2 bases at V and 3 bases at J, with 9 bases between the two ends. The CDR3 length is 13 residues. Germline CDR1 is SGHRS and CDR2 is YFSETQ. This CDR3 reads CASSLGALYEQYF. The CDR3 nucleotides are TGCGCCAGCAGCTTAGGGGCCCTCTACGAGCAGTACTTC.

The chain recombines TRBV9 with TRBJ1-1; tentative D call: TRBD1 (5 bases). Germline V gene lookup returns CDR1 SGDLS and CDR2 YYNGEE. This CDR3 region has 13 residues. With 5 bases removed from V and 1 base from J, the gap between germline ends came to 9 bases. The DNA of the CDR3 is TGTGCCAGCAGTTATCAGGGGAACACTGAAGCTTTCTTT. Its translation is CASSYQGNTEAFF.

The rearrangement links TRBV15 to TRBJ1-5; no definite D call. This CDR3 spans 13 amino acids. V dropped 1 base and J dropped 4 bases, with 5 bases sitting between them. Germline V lookup: CDR1 LNHNV, CDR2 YYDKDF (reference sequence). CDR3 nucleotide sequence: TGTGCCACCAGCAGAGGCGGGAATCAGCCCCAGCATTTT. It yields the protein CATSRGGNQPQHF.

This chain joins TRBV6-6 and TRBJ2-2; TRBD2 aligns across 10 bases. Germline V gene sequence: CDR1 MNHNY, CDR2 SVGAGI (reference sequence). J gave up 3 bases and V 4 bases, and 2 bases lay outside the gene matches. CDR3 length: 15 residues. CDR3: CASSFGTSDTGELFF. CDR3 sequence (DNA): TGTGCCAGCAGTTTCGGGACTAGCGACACCGGGGAGCTGTTTTTT.

Written as DNA, the CDR3 is TGTGCCAGTAGTCCGCCGACAGGGGGCGATCAGCCCCAGCATTTT. This gives the protein CASSPPTGGDQPQHF. V gene TRBV19 combines with J gene TRBJ1-5, with TRBD1 matching 10 bases. The CDR3 covers 15 residues. J lost 5 bases, V lost 5 bases, and 6 bases had no gene match. Looked up from germline, CDR1 is LNHDA and CDR2 is SQIVND (reference sequence).

A remark on this clone: Other DNA sequences in the sample encode the same CDR3. This chain links TRBV10-3 with TRBJ2-7; 10 bases are a match to TRBD1. Unmatched junction bases numbered 4, after V lost 2 bases and J lost 3 bases. The CDR3 loop spans 15 amino acids. Germline assignment: CDR1 ENHRY and CDR2 SYGVKD. The CDR3 is CAISEGRDRGYEQYF. For the CDR3, the DNA is TGTGCCATCAGTGAGGGTCGGGACAGGGGCTACGAGCAGTACTTC.

The genes are TRBV7-6 and TRBJ2-5; D unclear. V was cut by 1 base and J by 2 bases, with 17 bases left in between. CDR1 SGHVS and CDR2 FNYEAQ come from the germline V gene. CDR3 length: 17 residues. In DNA form, the CDR3 reads TGTGCCAGCAGCTTAGGAGGTGATGGGATCTTTCAAGAGACCCAGTACTTC. Amino acid sequence: CASSLGGDGIFQETQYF. The complete variable domain, with remaining parts taken from reference TRBV7-6 and TRBJ2-5, reads GAGVSQSPRYKVTKRGQDVALRCDPISGHVSLYWYRQALGQGPEFLTYFNYEAQQDKSGLPNDRFSAERPEGSISTLTIQRTEQRDSAMYRCASSLGGDGIFQETQYFGPGTRLLVL.

The chain links TRBV6-5 to TRBJ2-7; no clear D gene. Per the germline V gene, CDR1 is MNHEY and CDR2 is SVGAGI. Trimming shortened V by 4 bases and J by 1 base, and 11 bases separated the two germline ends. The CDR3 has 14 amino acids. CDR3 sequence (DNA): TGTGCCAGCAGTTGGTCAACTGAATCCTACGAGCAGTACTTC. Its translation: CASSWSTESYEQYF.

The chain has TRBV11-2 and TRBJ2-7; D remains ambiguous. With 0 bases removed from V and 1 base from J, the gap between germline ends came to 10 bases. The CDR3 has 15 residues. From germline, CDR1 is SGHAT and CDR2 FQNNGV. The CDR3 loop reads CASSLEQSQSYEQYF. DNA of the CDR3: TGTGCCAGCAGCTTAGAACAATCGCAGTCCTACGAGCAGTACTTC.

The chain employs TRBV4-1 and TRBJ2-1; D possibly corresponds to TRBD2 (6 bases). Germline V gives CDR1 MGHRA, CDR2 YSYEKL. Trimming shortened V by 5 bases and J by 5 bases, and 16 bases separated the two germline ends. This CDR3 contains 15 residues. CDR3 residues: CASSSRQTGDNEQFF. The DNA of the CDR3 is TGCGCCAGCAGCTCCCGACAGACGGGGGACAATGAGCAGTTCTTC.

The genes are TRBV27 and TRBJ1-2; D is perhaps TRBD1 (6 bases). The CDR3 totals 15 residues. V was pared by 3 bases and J by 3 bases, with 14 bases between. Per germline, CDR1 MNHEY and CDR2 SMNVEV (reference sequence). The CDR3 sequence is CASSFQSPGDYGYTF. CDR3 bases: TGTGCCAGCAGTTTTCAATCCCCAGGGGACTATGGCTACACCTTC.